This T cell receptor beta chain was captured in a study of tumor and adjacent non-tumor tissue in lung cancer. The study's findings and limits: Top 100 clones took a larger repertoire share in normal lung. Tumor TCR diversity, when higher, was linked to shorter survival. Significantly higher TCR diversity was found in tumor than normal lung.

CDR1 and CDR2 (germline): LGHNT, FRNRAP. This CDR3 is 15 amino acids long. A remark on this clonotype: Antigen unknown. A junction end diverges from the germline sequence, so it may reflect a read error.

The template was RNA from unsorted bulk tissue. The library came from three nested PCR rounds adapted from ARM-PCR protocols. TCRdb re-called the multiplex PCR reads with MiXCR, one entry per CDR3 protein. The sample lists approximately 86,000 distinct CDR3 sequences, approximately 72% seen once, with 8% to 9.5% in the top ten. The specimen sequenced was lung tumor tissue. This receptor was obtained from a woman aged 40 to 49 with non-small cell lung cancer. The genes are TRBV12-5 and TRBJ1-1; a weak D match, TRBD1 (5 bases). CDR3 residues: CASGYDRGWNTEAFF. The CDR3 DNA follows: TGTGCTAGTGGTTACGACAGAGGCTGGAACACCGAAGCTTTCTTT.